The sequence of this TCR beta chain was determined in a study of cytomegalovirus exposure and HLA in healthy donors. Germline V CDR1 and CDR2: KGHSH, LQKENI. V trimming: 6 bases; J trimming: 3 bases; junction bases outside the gene matches: 9. This CDR3 comprises 16 residues. Primers: 60 Vbeta forward and 13 Jbeta reverse. The authors' processing: In a later analysis, around 12 million of 83 million or so unique beta chains occurred in at least two donors. Some clones are missing from TCRdb's copy, which holds only in-frame ones; the method was immunoSEQ multiplex PCR. That table gives V, J and clone size, and the DNA gave D and trimming. The table lists hundreds of thousands of clones, roughly 79% of them singletons.

This chain joins TRBV18 and TRBJ1-5; 9 bases align to TRBD1. The receptor was isolated from a male donor in good health and CMV-seronegative. Input material: PBMCs. CDR3 DNA sequence: TGTGCCAGCTCTTCCGGGACAGGGATTGACAATCAGCCCCAGCATTTT. Translated: CASSSGTGIDNQPQHF.